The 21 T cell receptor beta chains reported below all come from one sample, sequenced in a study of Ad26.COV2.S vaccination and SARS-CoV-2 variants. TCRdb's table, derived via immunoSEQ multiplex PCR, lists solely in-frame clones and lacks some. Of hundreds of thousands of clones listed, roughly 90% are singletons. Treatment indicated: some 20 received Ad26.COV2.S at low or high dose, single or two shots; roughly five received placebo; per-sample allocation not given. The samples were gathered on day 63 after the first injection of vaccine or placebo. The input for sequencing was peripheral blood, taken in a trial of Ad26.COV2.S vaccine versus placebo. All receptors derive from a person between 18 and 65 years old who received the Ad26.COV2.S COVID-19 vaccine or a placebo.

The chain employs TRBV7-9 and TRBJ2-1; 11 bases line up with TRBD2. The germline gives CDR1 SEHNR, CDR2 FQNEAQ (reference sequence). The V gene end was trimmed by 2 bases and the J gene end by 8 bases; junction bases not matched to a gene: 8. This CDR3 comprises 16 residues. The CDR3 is CASSLITSGSVDEQFF. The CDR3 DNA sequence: TGTGCCAGCAGCTTAATTACTAGCGGGAGTGTAGATGAGCAGTTCTTC.

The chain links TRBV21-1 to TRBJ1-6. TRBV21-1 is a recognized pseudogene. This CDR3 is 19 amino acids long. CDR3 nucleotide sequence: TGTGCCAGCAGCAAAGTGGGACGCCGTAGACATCTCTATAATTCACCCCTCCACTTT. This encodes CASSKVGRRRHLYNSPLHF.

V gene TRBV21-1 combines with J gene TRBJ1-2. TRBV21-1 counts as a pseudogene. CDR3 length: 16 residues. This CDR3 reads CASSKGVLLAPGGYTF. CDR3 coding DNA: TGTGCCAGCAGCAAAGGAGTTCTATTGGCACCTGGTGGCTACACCTTC.

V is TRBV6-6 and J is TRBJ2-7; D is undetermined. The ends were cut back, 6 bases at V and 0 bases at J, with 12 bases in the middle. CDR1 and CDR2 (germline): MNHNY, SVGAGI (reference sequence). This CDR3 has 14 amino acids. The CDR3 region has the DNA TGTGCCAGCAGATCACCAGGAGTCTCCTACGAGCAGTACTTC. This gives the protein CASRSPGVSYEQYF.

CDR3: CATSREGQGAHEQYF. CDR3 nucleotide sequence: TGTGCCACCAGCAGAGAGGGACAGGGGGCCCACGAGCAGTACTTC. V is TRBV15 and J is TRBJ2-7; 12 bases match TRBD1. This CDR3 is 15 amino acids long. Germline V gene data show CDR1 as LNHNV and CDR2 as YYDKDF (reference sequence). The trim removed 0 bases at V and 5 bases at J, leaving 2 bases unmatched.

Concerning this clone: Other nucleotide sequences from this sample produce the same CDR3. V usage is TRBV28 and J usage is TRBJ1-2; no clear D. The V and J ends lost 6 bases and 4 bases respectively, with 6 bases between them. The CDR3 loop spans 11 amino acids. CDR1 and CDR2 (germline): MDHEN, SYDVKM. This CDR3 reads CASRRGYGYTF. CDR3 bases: TGTGCCAGCAGGCGGGGCTATGGCTACACCTTC.

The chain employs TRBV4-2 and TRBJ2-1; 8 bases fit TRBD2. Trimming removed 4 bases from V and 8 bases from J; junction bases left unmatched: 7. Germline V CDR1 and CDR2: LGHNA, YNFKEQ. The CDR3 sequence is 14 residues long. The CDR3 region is CASSLGTRVDEQFF. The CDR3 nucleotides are TGTGCCAGCAGCCTCGGGACTAGGGTAGATGAGCAGTTCTTC.

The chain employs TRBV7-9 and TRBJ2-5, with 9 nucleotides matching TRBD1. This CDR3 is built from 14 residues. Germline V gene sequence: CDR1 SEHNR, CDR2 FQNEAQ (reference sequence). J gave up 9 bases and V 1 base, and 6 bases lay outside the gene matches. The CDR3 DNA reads TGTGCCAGCAGCTTAGAAGGACAGGGGACGCCCCAGTACTTC. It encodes CASSLEGQGTPQYF. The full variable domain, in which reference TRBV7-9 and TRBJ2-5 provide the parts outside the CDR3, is DTGVSQNPRHKITKRGQNVTFRCDPISEHNRLYWYRQTLGQGPEFLTYFQNEAQLEKSRLLSDRFSAERPKGSFSTLEIQRTEQGDSAMYLCASSLEGQGTPQYFGPGTRLLVL.

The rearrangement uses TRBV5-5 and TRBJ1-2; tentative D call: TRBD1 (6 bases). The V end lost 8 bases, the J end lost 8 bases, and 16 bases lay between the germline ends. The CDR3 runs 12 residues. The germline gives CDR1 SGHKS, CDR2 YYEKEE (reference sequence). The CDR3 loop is CASGGSPGGYTF. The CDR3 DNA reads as TGTGCCAGTGGGGGCTCCCCGGGCGGCTACACCTTC.

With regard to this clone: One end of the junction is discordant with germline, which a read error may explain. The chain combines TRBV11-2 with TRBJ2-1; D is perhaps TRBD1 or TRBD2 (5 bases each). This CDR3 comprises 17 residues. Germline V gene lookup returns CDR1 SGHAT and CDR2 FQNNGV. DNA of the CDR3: TGTGCCAGCAGTTTAGAATGGGGCGGGCGCTCCTACAATGAGCAGTTCTTC. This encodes CASSLEWGGRSYNEQFF.

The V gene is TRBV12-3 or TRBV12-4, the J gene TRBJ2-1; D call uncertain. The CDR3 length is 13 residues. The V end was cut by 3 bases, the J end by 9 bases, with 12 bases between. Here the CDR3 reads CASSLVPNGEQFF. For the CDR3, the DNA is TGTGCCAGCAGTTTGGTACCAAACGGTGAGCAGTTCTTC.

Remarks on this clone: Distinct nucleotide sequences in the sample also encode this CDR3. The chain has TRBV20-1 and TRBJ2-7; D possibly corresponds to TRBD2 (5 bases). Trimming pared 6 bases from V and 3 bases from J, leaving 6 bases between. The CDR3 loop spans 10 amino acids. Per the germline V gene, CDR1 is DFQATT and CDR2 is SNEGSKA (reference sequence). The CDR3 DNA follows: TGCAGTGCAACTAGCTACGAGCAGTACTTC. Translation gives CSATSYEQYF.

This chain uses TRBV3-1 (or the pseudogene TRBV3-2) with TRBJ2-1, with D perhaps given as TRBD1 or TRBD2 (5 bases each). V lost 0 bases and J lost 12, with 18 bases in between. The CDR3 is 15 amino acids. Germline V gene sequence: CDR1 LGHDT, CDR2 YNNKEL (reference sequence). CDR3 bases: TGTGCCAGCAGCCAAGATAGGGGAGCGGACCGGGGGCAGTTCTTC. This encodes CASSQDRGADRGQFF.

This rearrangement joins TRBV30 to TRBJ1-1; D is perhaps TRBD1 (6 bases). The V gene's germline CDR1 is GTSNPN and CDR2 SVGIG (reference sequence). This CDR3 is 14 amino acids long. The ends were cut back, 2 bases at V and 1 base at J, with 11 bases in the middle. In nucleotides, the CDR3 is TGTGCCTGGAGTAGGGGGTTGACGAACACTGAAGCTTTCTTT. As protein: CAWSRGLTNTEAFF.

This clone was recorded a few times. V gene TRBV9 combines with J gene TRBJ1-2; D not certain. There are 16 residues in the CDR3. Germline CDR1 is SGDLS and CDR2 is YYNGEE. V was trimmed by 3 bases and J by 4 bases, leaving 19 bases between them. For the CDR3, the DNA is TGTGCCAGCAGCGCCAGTCCGGGAGAACTAGTCTATGGCTACACCTTC. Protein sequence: CASSASPGELVYGYTF.

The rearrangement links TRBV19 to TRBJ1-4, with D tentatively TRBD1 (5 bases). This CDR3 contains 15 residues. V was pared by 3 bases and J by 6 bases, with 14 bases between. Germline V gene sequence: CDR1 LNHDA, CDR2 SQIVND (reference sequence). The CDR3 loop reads CASSIDEQVHEKLFF. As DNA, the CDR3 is TGTGCCAGTAGTATTGATGAACAGGTTCATGAAAAACTGTTTTTT.

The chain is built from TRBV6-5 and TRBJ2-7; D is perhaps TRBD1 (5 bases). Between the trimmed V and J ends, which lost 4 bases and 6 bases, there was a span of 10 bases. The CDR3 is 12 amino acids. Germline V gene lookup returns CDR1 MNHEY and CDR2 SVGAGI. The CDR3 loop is CASSSDSGEQYF. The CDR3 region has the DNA TGTGCCAGCAGTTCTGACAGTGGCGAGCAGTACTTC.

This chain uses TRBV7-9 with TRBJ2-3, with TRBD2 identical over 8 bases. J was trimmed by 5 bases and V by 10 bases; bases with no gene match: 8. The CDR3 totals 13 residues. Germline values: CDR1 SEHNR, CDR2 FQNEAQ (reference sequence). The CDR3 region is CAIPSGGQDTQYF. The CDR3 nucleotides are TGTGCCATCCCCTCGGGAGGGCAAGATACGCAGTATTTT. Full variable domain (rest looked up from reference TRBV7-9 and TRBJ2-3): DTGVSQNPRHKITKRGQNVTFRCDPISEHNRLYWYRQTLGQGPEFLTYFQNEAQLEKSRLLSDRFSAERPKGSFSTLEIQRTEQGDSAMYLCAIPSGGQDTQYFGPGTRLTVL.

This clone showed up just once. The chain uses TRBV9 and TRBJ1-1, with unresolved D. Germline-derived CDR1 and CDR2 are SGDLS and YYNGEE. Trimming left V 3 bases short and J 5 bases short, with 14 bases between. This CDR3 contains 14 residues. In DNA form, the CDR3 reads TGTGCCAGCAGCGGCGAGGGAGGTGCAACTGAAGCTTTCTTT. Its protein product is CASSGEGGATEAFF.

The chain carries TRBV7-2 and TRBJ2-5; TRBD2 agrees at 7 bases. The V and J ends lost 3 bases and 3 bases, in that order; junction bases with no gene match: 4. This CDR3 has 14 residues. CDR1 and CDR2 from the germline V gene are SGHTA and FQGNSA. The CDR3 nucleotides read TGTGCCAGCAGCTTGGGCGGGAGAAAAGAGACCCAGTACTTC. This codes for CASSLGGRKETQYF.

This chain's CDR3 is CAWRSGEVYNEQFF. The CDR3 nucleotides are TGTGCCTGGAGATCAGGGGAGGTTTACAATGAGCAGTTCTTC. V and J are TRBV30 and TRBJ2-1; D possibly uses TRBD1 or TRBD2 (6 bases each). Trimming shortened V by 3 bases and J by 4 bases, and 13 bases separated the two germline ends. Looked up from germline, CDR1 is GTSNPN and CDR2 is SVGIG (reference sequence). The CDR3 sequence is 14 residues long.